The present T cell receptor (beta chain) was sequenced within a study of T cell repertoires in cytomegalovirus infection. Study as a whole: Carrying CMV and the relevant HLA type showed in public TCR beta signatures.

The V gene's germline CDR1 is DFQATT and CDR2 SNEGSKA (reference sequence). The CDR3 consists of 12 residues. The V and J ends lost 1 base and 8 bases, in that order; junction bases with no gene match: 0. The study, taken as a whole, reports: Identification of carriers of CMV plus the relevant HLA was performed using cumulative public TCR beta family frequency. HLA-C-restricted, CMV-specific TCR beta clonotypes were dominant ex vivo.

A remark on this clonotype: What it binds is unknown.

MiXCR, run by TCRdb on the reads, gives a single entry per CDR3 protein. This sample has 250,000 or so distinct CDR3 sequences, with about 15% found just once. Material: CD8+ T cells from PBMCs. This sequence joins TRBV20-1 and TRBJ1-2; 11 positions match TRBD1. This clonotype was sampled from a human donor in good health (CMV status not recorded). Some clones in this sample may be carry-over from other donors' samples. CDR3 sequence (DNA): TGCAGTGCTAGAGGGGACAGGGGGGGCTACACCTTC. Amino acids: CSARGDRGGYTF.